These 10 T cell receptor beta chains came from one sample sequenced in a study of T cells in Graves' hyperthyroidism and ophthalmopathy. RNA transcripts served as the template for amplifying TCR beta CDR3 regions. The HTBI primer set served for first-round RT-PCR of the TCR CDR3. TCRdb used MiXCR to reprocess the multiplex PCR reads, holding one entry per CDR3 protein. This table has hundreds of thousands of distinct CDR3 sequences, about 15% appearing once. Specimen: blood. The receptors originated from a woman aged 40 to 49 with Graves' ophthalmopathy.

The chain links TRBV6-5 to TRBJ1-1; D uncertain. The germline V and J ends were trimmed by 4 bases and 7 bases, with 16 bases remaining between them. Germline V gene data show CDR1 as MNHEY and CDR2 as SVGAGI. The CDR3 runs 14 residues. The CDR3 DNA reads TGTGCCAGCAGTTCATTGCAGGAGTATAGTGAAGCTTTCTTT. It yields the protein CASSSLQEYSEAFF.

This clonotype was seen only a few times. This sequence joins TRBV27 and TRBJ2-7, with 12 nucleotides matching TRBD2. Trimming cost V 1 base and J 3 bases; bases outside gene matches: 4. The CDR3 extends over 16 amino acids. Germline V lookup: CDR1 MNHEY, CDR2 SMNVEV (reference sequence). CDR3 in DNA: TGTGCCAGCAGTTTATTAGGGACTAGCGGGCTCTACGAGCAGTACTTC. Translation gives CASSLLGTSGLYEQYF.

This clonotype was counted ten times or more. This chain connects TRBV12-3 or TRBV12-4 to TRBJ1-5, with D possibly TRBD1 on 6 matching bases. This CDR3 comprises 14 residues. Between the trimmed V and J ends, which lost 4 bases and 4 bases, there was a span of 11 bases. The DNA for the CDR3 is TGTGCCAGCAGTTATACAGGGTTGAATCAGCCCCAGCATTTT. Translating gives CASSYTGLNQPQHF.

CDR3 sequence: CATSLPGTAYEQYF. Here the CDR3 DNA reads TGTGCCACCAGCTTACCCGGGACAGCGTACGAGCAGTACTTC. The chain recombines TRBV15 with TRBJ2-7; 7 bases fit TRBD1. Unmatched junction bases numbered 8, after V lost 5 bases and J lost 4 bases. The germline CDR1 and CDR2 sequences are LNHNV and YYDKDF (reference sequence). The CDR3 is 14 amino acids.

This clonotype was seen many times. The chain couples TRBV12-3 or TRBV12-4 to TRBJ1-3; 10 bases line up with TRBD1. Germline trimming cut 5 bases from V and 0 bases from J; bases unmatched to any gene: 7. This CDR3 is built from 17 residues. The CDR3 here is CASSHWTGGFSGNTIYF. The CDR3 bases are TGTGCCAGCAGTCACTGGACAGGGGGGTTCTCTGGAAACACCATATATTTT.

The genes are TRBV12-5 and TRBJ1-5; possible D gene TRBD1, 6 bases. V gave up 7 bases and J gave up 2 bases, with 15 bases separating them. There are 15 residues in the CDR3. Germline V gene sequence: CDR1 LGHNT, CDR2 FRNRAP. The CDR3 sequence is CASAHTGYGNQPQHF. The CDR3 nucleotides read TGTGCTAGTGCCCATACAGGGTATGGCAATCAGCCCCAGCATTTT. Complete variable domain (other parts from reference TRBV12-5 and TRBJ1-5): DARVTQTPRHKVTEMGQEVTMRCQPILGHNTVFWYRQTMMQGLELLAYFRNRAPLDDSGMPKDRFSAEMPDATLATLKIQPSEPRDSAVYFCASAHTGYGNQPQHFGDGTRLSIL.

There are a few counts of this clonotype. The chain is built from TRBV29-1 and TRBJ2-2; tentative D call: TRBD1 (6 bases). The CDR3 runs to 14 residues. Germline V gives CDR1 SQVTM, CDR2 ANQGSEA. V was pared by 2 bases and J by 3 bases, with 10 bases between. CDR3 sequence (DNA): TGCAGCGTTGAAAGACAGGCGTACACCGGGGAGCTGTTTTTT. Translation gives CSVERQAYTGELFF.

This sequence joins TRBV28 and TRBJ1-2; 10 positions agree with TRBD1. V dropped 4 bases and J dropped 4; count of bases not matched to a gene: 12. This CDR3 is built from 17 residues. Germline lookup yields CDR1 MDHEN and CDR2 SYDVKM. As DNA, the CDR3 is TGTGCCAGCAGTTCTATGGCGGGGACAGGGGTGGGCTATGGCTACACCTTC. Residues: CASSSMAGTGVGYGYTF.

This clonotype was seen a handful of times. The chain uses TRBV6-5 and TRBJ1-3, with TRBD1 identical over 8 bases. This CDR3 region has 16 residues. Trimming removed 4 bases from V and 0 bases from J; junction bases left unmatched: 5. Germline lookup yields CDR1 MNHEY and CDR2 SVGAGI. Here the CDR3 reads CASSSRGQVSGNTIYF. In DNA form, the CDR3 reads TGTGCCAGCAGTTCTCGGGGACAGGTCTCTGGAAACACCATATATTTT.

The table lists this clonotype with a few counts. V is TRBV5-5 and J is TRBJ2-7; TRBD1 is a possible D gene (5 bases). The length of the CDR3 is 14 residues. Trimming cost V 6 bases and J 2 bases, with 15 bases left between them. Germline CDR1 reads SGHKS; CDR2 reads YYEKEE (reference sequence). CDR3 sequence: CASTQGDRAYEQYF. The DNA of the CDR3 is TGTGCCAGCACTCAGGGTGATAGGGCCTACGAGCAGTACTTC.